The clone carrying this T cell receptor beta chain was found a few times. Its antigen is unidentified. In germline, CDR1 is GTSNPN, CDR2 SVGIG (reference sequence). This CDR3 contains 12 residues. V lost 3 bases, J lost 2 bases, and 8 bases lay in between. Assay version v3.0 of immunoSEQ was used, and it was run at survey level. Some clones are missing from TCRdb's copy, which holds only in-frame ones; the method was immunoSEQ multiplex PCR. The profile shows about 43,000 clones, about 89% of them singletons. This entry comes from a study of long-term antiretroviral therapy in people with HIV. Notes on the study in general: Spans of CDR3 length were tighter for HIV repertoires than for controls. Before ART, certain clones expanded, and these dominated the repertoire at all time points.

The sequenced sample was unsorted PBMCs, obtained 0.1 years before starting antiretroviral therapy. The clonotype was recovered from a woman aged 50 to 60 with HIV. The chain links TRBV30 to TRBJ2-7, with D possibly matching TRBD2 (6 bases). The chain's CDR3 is CAWRGGAYEQYF. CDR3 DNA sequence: TGTGCCTGGAGAGGAGGGGCCTACGAGCAGTACTTC.